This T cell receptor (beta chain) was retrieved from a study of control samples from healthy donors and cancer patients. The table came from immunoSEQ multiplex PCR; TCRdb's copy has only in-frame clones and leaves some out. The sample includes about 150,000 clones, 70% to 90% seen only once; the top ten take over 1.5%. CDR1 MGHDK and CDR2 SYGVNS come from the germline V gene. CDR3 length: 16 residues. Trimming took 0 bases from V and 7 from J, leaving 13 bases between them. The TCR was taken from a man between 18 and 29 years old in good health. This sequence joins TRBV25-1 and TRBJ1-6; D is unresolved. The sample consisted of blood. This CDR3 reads CASSEYVGERNSPLHF. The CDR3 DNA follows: TGTGCCAGCAGTGAATATGTAGGTGAGCGCAATTCACCCCTCCACTTT.